These T cell receptor beta chains were read from a single sample in a study of blood T cell repertoires in COVID-19. Measured with immunoSEQ multiplex PCR; TCRdb has only the in-frame clones, and not every one. The sample lists around 480,000 clones; 87% were seen once. Sequenced: PBMCs or T cells enriched from blood (not recorded which). The receptors were gathered from a woman under 30 who had recovered from COVID-19. CDR3s include the opening cysteine and the closing phenylalanine or tryptophan.

CDR3 protein,V gene,J gene
CASSEQGRETQYF,TRBV12-3/TRBV12-4,TRBJ2-5
CASSPRQLDTIYF,TRBV18,TRBJ1-3
CASSRDSGEPQHF,TRBV19,TRBJ1-5
CASSPTGADTQYF,TRBV11-3,TRBJ2-3
CASSQDSEAFF,TRBV4-1,TRBJ1-1
CASSSTGTPLKEQYF,TRBV5-1,TRBJ2-7
CASSLNRGSYEQYF,TRBV27,TRBJ2-7
CASSLAHPKRGDYNEQFF,TRBV7-6,TRBJ2-1
CASSSAGGLDTQYF,TRBV5-8,TRBJ2-3
CASSLSSQPQHF,TRBV12-3/TRBV12-4,TRBJ1-5
CASSLDGAGGGDTQYF,TRBV5-5,TRBJ2-3
CASSLDAGANTGELFF,TRBV5-8,TRBJ2-2
CASSEQGTGGRGYTF,TRBV2,TRBJ1-2
CAWSDTGASTDTQYF,TRBV30,TRBJ2-3
CASSPDRGSYEQYF,TRBV5-1,TRBJ2-7
CASSLGQGSQPQHF,TRBV5-1,TRBJ1-5
CASTSTRYGQTTWGYTQYF,TRBV19,TRBJ2-3
CASRTPGEAFF,TRBV6-5,TRBJ1-1
CAWSVPGIGEAFF,TRBV30,TRBJ1-1
CASSPPVVDTIYF,TRBV18,TRBJ1-3
CASSSRAISYEQYF,TRBV5-8,TRBJ2-7
CASSEYGSNYGYTF,TRBV25-1,TRBJ1-2
CASKDPGTEAFF,TRBV19,TRBJ1-1
CASSLSQRGTTDTQYF,TRBV5-1,TRBJ2-3
CASSPGTAINYGYTF,TRBV2,TRBJ1-2
CASSLGGLTTDTQYF,TRBV28,TRBJ2-3
CASSFLANTEAFF,TRBV12-3/TRBV12-4,TRBJ1-1
CASLAGRELFF,TRBV10-2,TRBJ2-2
CAWSQIPTGYTF,TRBV30,TRBJ1-2
CASSYLRDKAQPQHF,TRBV6-5,TRBJ1-5